The sequence of this T cell receptor (beta chain) was determined in a study of regulatory T cells in long-lasting Graves disease. Findings and limits, study-wide: TRBV28 was favored in persistent disease, as were TRBJ1-2 and TRBJ2-5. A reduction in accuracy may have resulted from the small sample size.

Arm-PCR of CDR3 regions and iRepertoire HTBI primers were used to build TCR beta libraries. MiXCR, applied by TCRdb to the multiplex PCR reads, yields one record per CDR3 protein. The sample holds under 450,000 distinct CDR3 sequences, about a quarter seen once. For this clonotype: Its antigen is currently unknown.

With V trimmed by 4 bases and J by 2 bases, 14 bases remained unmatched. The CDR3 is 18 residues long. Germline-derived CDR1 and CDR2 are MDHEN and SYDVKM. Time point indicated: persistent/refractory GD, antithyroid drugs over 5 years with positive TRAb. PBMC-derived RNA was used for the TCR library. Sequenced material: peripheral blood mononuclear cells (PBMCs), taken when the disease was refractory, from a patient treated with antithyroid drugs. This sequence joins TRBV28 and TRBJ2-3; TRBD1 matches 8 bases. The source is a female donor with Graves disease. The CDR3 region has the DNA TGTGCCAGCAGTTCCTCCACGGAGGGACAGGAGATCACAGATACGCAGTATTTT. This gives the protein CASSSSTEGQEITDTQYF.